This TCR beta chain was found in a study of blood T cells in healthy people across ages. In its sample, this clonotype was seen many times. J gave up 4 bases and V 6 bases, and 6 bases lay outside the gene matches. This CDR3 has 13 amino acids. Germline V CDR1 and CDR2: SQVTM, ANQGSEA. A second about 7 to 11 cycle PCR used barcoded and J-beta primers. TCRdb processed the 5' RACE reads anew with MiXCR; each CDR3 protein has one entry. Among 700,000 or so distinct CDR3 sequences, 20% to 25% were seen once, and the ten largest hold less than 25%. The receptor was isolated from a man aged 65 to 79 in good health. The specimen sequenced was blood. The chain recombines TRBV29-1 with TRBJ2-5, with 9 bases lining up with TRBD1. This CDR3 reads CSVAQGARETQYF. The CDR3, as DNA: TGCAGCGTAGCACAGGGGGCGAGAGAGACCCAGTACTTC.